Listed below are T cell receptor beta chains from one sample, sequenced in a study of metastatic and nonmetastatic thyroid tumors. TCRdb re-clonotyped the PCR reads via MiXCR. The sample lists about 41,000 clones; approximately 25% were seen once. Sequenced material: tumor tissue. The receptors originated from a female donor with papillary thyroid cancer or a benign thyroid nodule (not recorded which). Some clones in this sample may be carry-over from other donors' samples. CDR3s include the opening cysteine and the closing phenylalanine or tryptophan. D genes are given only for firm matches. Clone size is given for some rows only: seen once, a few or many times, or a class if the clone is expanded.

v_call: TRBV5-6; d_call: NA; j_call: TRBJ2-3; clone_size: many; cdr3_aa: CASSLNPGGIDTQYF; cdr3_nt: TGTGCCAGCAGCTTGAACCCTGGAGGGATAGATACGCAGTATTTT
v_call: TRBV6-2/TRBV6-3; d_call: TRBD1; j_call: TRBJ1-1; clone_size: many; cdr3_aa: CASSPQMTGKTEAFF; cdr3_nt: TGTGCCAGCAGCCCTCAAATGACAGGGAAGACTGAAGCTTTCTTT
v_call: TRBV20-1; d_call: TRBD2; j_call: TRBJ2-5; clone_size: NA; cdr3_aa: CSASTSARETQYF; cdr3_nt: TGCAGTGCCTCGACTAGCGCGAGAGAGACCCAGTACTTC
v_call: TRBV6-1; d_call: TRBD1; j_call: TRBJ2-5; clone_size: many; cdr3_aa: CASSSPGQGLETQYF; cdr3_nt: TGTGCCAGCAGTTCCCCGGGACAGGGATTAGAGACCCAGTACTTC
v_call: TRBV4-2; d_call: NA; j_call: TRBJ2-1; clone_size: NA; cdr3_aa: CASRTENSLFF; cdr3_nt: TGTGCCAGCAGGACGGAAAATAGCCTGTTCTTC
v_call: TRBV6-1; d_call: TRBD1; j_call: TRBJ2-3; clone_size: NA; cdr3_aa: CASSTTGVGTQYF; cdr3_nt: TGTGCCAGCAGTACAACAGGGGTTGGTACGCAGTATTTT
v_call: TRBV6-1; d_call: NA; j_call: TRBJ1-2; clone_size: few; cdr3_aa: CASSEGVGPNYGYTF; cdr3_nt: TGTGCCAGCAGTGAAGGGGTGGGGCCCAACTATGGCTACACCTTC
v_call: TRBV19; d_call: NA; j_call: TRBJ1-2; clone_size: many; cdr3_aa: CASSTYFNTPNYGYTF; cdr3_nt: TGTGCCAGTAGTACATACTTTAACACACCAAACTATGGCTACACCTTC
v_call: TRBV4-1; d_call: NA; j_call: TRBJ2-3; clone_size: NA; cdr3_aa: CASSQGPSATDTQYF; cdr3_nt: TGCGCCAGCAGCCAAGGTCCCAGCGCCACAGATACGCAGTATTTT
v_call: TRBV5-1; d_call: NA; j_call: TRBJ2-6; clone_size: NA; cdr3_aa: CASSWDGGWANVLTF; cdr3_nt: TGCGCCAGTAGCTGGGACGGCGGCTGGGCCAACGTCCTGACTTTC
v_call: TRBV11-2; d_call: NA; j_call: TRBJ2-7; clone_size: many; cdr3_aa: CASSLYLGSFYEQYF; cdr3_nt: TGTGCCAGCAGCTTGTACCTAGGGAGCTTCTACGAGCAGTACTTC
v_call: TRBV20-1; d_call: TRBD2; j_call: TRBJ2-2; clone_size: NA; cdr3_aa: CSARVPTSLNTGELFF; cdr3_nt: TGCAGTGCTAGAGTCCCGACTAGCCTTAACACCGGGGAGCTGTTTTTT
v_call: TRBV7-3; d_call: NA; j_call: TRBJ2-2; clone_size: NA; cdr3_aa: CASSLNPLTGELFF; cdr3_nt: TGTGCCAGCAGCTTAAACCCCCTCACCGGGGAGCTGTTTTTT
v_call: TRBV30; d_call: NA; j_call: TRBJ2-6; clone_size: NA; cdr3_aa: CAWKGGKPSGANVLTF; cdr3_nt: TGTGCCTGGAAAGGGGGTAAGCCTTCTGGGGCCAACGTCCTGACTTTC
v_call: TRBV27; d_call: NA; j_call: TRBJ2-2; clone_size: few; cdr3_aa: CASSAAQNTGELFF; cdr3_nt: TGTGCCAGCAGCGCAGCTCAGAACACCGGGGAGCTGTTTTTT
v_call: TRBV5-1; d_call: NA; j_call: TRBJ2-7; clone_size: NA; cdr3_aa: CASSLGRSSYEQYF; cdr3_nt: TGCGCCAGCAGCTTGGGACGGAGTTCCTACGAGCAGTACTTC
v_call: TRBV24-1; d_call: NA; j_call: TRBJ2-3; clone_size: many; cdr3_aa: CATSGGRWEDTQYF; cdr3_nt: TGTGCCACCAGTGGTGGACGGTGGGAAGATACGCAGTATTTT
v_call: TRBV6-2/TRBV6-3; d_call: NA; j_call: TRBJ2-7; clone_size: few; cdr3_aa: CASSYKGFSGHSYEQYF; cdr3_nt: TGTGCCAGCAGTTACAAAGGATTTAGCGGCCATTCCTACGAGCAGTACTTC
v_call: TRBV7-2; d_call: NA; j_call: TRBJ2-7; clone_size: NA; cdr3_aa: CASSLEVLWHQYF; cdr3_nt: TGTGCCAGCAGCTTAGAGGTACTGTGGCATCAGTACTTC
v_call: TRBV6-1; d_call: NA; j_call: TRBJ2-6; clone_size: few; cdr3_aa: CASSEGFASGANVLTF; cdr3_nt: TGTGCCAGCAGTGAAGGTTTCGCCTCTGGGGCCAACGTCCTGACTTTC
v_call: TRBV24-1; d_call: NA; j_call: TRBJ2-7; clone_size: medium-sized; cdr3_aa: CATSPGPMLYEQYF; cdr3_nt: TGTGCCACCAGTCCGGGACCGATGCTTTACGAGCAGTACTTC
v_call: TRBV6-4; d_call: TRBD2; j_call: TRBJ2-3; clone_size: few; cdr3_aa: CASSDASGTDTQYF; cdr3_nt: TGTGCCAGCAGTGACGCTAGCGGGACAGATACGCAGTATTTT
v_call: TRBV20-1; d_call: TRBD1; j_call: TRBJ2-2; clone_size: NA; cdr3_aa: CSARTPTGAGELFF; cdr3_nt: TGCAGTGCTAGAACACCCACAGGGGCCGGGGAGCTGTTTTTT
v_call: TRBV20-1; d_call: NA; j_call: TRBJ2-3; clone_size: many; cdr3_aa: CRGQSTDTQYF; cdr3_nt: TGCAGAGGACAGTCCACAGATACGCAGTATTTT
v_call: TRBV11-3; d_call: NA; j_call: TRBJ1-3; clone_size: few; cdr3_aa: CASSPTDNFGNTIYF; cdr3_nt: TGTGCCAGCAGCCCGACGGACAACTTTGGAAACACCATATATTTT
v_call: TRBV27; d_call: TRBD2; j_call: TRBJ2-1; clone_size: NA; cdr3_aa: CASSQRLAGGNEQFF; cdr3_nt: TGTGCCAGCAGTCAACGACTAGCGGGAGGGAATGAGCAGTTCTTC
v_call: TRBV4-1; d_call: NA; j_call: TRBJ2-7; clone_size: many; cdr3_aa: CASSQDSTETEAEQYF; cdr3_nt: TGCGCCAGCAGCCAAGATTCCACCGAGACAGAGGCCGAGCAGTACTTC
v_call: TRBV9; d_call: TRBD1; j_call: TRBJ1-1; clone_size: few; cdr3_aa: CASSVEGQGALNTEAFF; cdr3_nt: TGTGCCAGCAGCGTAGAGGGACAGGGGGCTTTGAACACTGAAGCTTTCTTT
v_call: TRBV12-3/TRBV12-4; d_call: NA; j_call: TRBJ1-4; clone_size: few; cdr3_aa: CASSLCATNEKLFF; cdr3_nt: TGTGCCAGCAGTCTATGTGCAACTAATGAAAAACTGTTTTTT
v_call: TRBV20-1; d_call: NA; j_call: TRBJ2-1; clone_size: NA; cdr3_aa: CSALFNEQFF; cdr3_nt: TGCAGTGCCCTTTTCAATGAGCAGTTCTTC
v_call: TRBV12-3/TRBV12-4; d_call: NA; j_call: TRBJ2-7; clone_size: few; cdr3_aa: CASSLAGGPIYEQYF; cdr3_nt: TGTGCCAGCAGTTTAGCGGGGGGCCCTATCTACGAGCAGTACTTC
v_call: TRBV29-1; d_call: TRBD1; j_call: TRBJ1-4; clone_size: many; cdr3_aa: CSVDAGGGEKLFF; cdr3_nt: TGCAGCGTTGACGCAGGGGGCGGTGAAAAACTGTTTTTT
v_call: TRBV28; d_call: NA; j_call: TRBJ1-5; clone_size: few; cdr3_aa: CASRPQIGGHQPQHF; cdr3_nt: TGTGCCAGCAGACCCCAAATTGGGGGACATCAGCCCCAGCATTTT
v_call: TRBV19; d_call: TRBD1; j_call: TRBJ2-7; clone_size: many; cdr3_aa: CASSSRDRGTYEQYF; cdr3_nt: TGTGCCAGTAGTAGCCGGGACAGGGGGACCTACGAGCAGTACTTC
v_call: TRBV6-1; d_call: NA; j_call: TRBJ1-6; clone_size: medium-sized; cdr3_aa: CASSDRVNSPLHF; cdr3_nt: TGTGCCAGCAGTGACAGGGTTAATTCACCCCTCCACTTT
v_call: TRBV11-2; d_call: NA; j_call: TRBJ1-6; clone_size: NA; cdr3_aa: CASSFGTPSSYNSPLHF; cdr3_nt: TGTGCCAGCAGCTTTGGGACTCCGAGCTCCTATAATTCACCCCTCCACTTT
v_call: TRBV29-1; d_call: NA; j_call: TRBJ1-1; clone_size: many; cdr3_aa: CSVEGKAFF; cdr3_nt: TGCAGCGTTGAAGGAAAGGCTTTCTTT
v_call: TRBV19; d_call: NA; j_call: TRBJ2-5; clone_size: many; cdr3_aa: CATRGTRTQYF; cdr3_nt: TGTGCCACTCGAGGCACTCGGACCCAGTACTTC
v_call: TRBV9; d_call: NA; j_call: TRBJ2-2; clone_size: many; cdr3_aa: CASSVGFGTGELFF; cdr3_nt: TGTGCCAGCAGCGTAGGATTTGGAACCGGGGAGCTGTTTTTT
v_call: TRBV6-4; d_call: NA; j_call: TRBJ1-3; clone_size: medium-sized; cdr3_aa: CATRARTYSGNTIYF; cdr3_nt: TGTGCCACCAGGGCTCGAACCTACTCTGGAAACACCATATATTTT
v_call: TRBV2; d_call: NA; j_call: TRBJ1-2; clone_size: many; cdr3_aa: CASRSNGGYTF; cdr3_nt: TGTGCCAGCAGGAGTAACGGGGGCTACACCTTC
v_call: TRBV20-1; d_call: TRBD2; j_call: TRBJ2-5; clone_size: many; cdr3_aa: CSARLAGQETQYF; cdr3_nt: TGCAGTGCTAGGCTAGCGGGCCAAGAGACCCAGTACTTC
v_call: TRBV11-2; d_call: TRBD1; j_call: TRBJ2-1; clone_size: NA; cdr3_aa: CASSRRMGTGPSGDEQFF; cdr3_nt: TGTGCCAGCAGCCGCAGAATGGGGACAGGCCCTAGTGGTGATGAGCAGTTCTTC
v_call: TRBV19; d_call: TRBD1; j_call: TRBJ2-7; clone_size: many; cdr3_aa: CANEPGTGNYEQYF; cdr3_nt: TGTGCCAATGAACCCGGGACAGGGAACTACGAGCAGTACTTC
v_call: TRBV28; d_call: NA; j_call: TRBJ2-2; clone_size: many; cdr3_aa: CASLAGTRNTGELFF; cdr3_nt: TGTGCCAGCTTAGCCGGGACTCGGAACACCGGGGAGCTGTTTTTT
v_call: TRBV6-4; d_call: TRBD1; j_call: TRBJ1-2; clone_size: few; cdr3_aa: CASSEARGRNGYTF; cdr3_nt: TGTGCCAGCAGTGAAGCCAGGGGGCGGAATGGCTACACCTTC
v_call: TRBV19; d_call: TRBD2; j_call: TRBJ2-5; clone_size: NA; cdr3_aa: CASRTGLAETQYF; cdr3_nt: TGTGCCAGTAGGACCGGACTAGCAGAGACCCAGTACTTC
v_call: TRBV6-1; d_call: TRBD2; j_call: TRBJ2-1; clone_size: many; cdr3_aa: CASSLAGKQFF; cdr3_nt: TGTGCCAGCAGCCTAGCGGGAAAGCAGTTCTTC
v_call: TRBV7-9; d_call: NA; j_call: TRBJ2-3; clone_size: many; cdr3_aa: CASSLPQSTDTQYF; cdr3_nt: TGTGCCAGCAGCTTACCCCAGAGCACAGATACGCAGTATTTT
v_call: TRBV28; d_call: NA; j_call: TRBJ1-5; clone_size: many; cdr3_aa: CASSSLQGGNQPQHF; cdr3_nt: TGTGCCAGCAGCTCCCTCCAGGGTGGCAATCAGCCCCAGCATTTT
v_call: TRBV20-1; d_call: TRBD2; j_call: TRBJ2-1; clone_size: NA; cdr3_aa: CSASGTRDGGNEQFF; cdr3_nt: TGCAGTGCTTCCGGGACTAGAGACGGCGGAAATGAGCAGTTCTTC
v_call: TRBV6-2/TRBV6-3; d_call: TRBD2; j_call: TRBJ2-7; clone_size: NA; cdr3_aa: CASSYEGGGYEQYF; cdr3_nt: TGTGCCAGCAGTTACGAGGGCGGGGGGTACGAGCAGTACTTC
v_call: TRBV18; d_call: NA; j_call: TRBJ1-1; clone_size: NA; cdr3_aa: CASSPVGRLIFVTEAFF; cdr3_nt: TGTGCCAGCTCACCCGTGGGACGATTGATATTCGTCACTGAAGCTTTCTTT
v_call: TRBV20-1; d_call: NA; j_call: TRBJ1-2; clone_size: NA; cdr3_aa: CSARDPPRQGKRYGYTF; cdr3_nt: TGCAGTGCTAGAGATCCGCCTAGGCAGGGCAAGAGGTATGGCTACACCTTC